The 6 T cell receptor beta chains listed next were all sequenced from one sample in a study of OX40 agonist ivuxolimab in advanced cancers. TCRdb's table, derived via immunoSEQ multiplex PCR, lists solely in-frame clones and lacks some. This table holds approximately 23,000 clones, about two thirds found once. Sequenced here: CD4+ or CD8+ T cells sorted from blood, sampled in a trial of the OX40 agonist ivuxolimab. The receptors stem from an adult with an advanced solid tumor such as melanoma, head and neck, liver or kidney cancer.

The rearrangement uses TRBV5-4 and TRBJ2-7; D is perhaps TRBD1 (6 bases). V was trimmed by 4 bases and J by 2 bases, leaving 19 bases between them. CDR1 SGHNT and CDR2 YYREEE come from the germline V gene (reference sequence). The CDR3 is 16 residues long. The CDR3 reads CASSPETGLATYEQYF. CDR3 sequence (DNA): TGTGCCAGCAGCCCTGAGACAGGTCTCGCCACCTACGAGCAGTACTTC.

The rearrangement joins TRBV29-1 to TRBJ1-1; 7 bases fit TRBD1. J was trimmed by 6 bases and V by 5 bases; bases with no gene match: 9. The germline CDR1 and CDR2 sequences are SQVTM and ANQGSEA. This CDR3 region has 13 residues. As DNA, the CDR3 is TGCAGCGTTCCCTTTGGAGGGGGCCCTGAAGCTTTCTTT. Amino acid sequence: CSVPFGGGPEAFF.

This chain connects TRBV5-5 to TRBJ1-1; D unresolved. Germline loops: CDR1 SGHKS, CDR2 YYEKEE (reference sequence). The CDR3 is made up of 13 amino acids. V gave up 0 bases and J gave up 1 base, with 4 bases separating them. The CDR3 bases are TGTGCCAGCAGCTTGGAGTGGAACACTGAAGCTTTCTTT. Translating gives CASSLEWNTEAFF.

The rearrangement uses TRBV7-2 and TRBJ2-3, with 9 bases that match TRBD2. The J segment lost 11 bases and the V segment lost 4 bases, leaving 13 bases of the junction unmatched. From germline, CDR1 is SGHTA and CDR2 FQGNSA. The CDR3 extends over 15 amino acids. The CDR3 protein is CASSYFRGGARGQYF. The CDR3 DNA reads TGTGCCAGCAGCTACTTTCGCGGGGGGGCGCGGGGGCAGTATTTT.

The chain combines TRBV21-1 with TRBJ1-6; TRBD1, the D gene given by the table, was not confirmed from the DNA. TRBV21-1 represents a pseudogene. This CDR3 spans 14 amino acids. CDR3: CASSKVDNNSPLHF. As DNA, the CDR3 is TGTGCCAGCAGCAAAGTGGACAACAATTCACCCCTCCACTTT.

This clone has a handful of counts. The V and J genes are TRBV27 and TRBJ2-7; the match to TRBD2 covers 8 bases. The CDR3 extends over 15 amino acids. With V trimmed by 6 bases and J by 0 bases, 7 bases remained unmatched. CDR1 MNHEY and CDR2 SMNVEV come from the germline V gene (reference sequence). CDR3 in DNA: TGTGCCAGCAGGGATACAGCGGGGGCCTCCTACGAGCAGTACTTC. Its translation: CASRDTAGASYEQYF.